This entry lists 22 T cell receptor beta chains sequenced from one sample in a study of STAT3 mutations in large granular lymphocyte leukemia. Broader study findings: Every T-LGLL patient had at least one immunodominant TCRbeta clonotype.

Their antigen targets remain unknown. Here immunoSEQ multiplex PCR was the method, and the copy in TCRdb shows in-frame clones only, minus some. The sample lists approximately 12,000 clones; 76% were seen once. The source material was peripheral blood mononuclear cells. The source of these receptors is a man in his sixties with T-cell large granular lymphocyte leukemia. Some clones in this sample may be carry-over from other donors' samples.

The chain uses TRBV19 and TRBJ2-6, with D uncertain. This CDR3 has 18 residues. The germline V and J ends were trimmed by 3 bases and 0 bases, with 15 bases remaining between them. CDR1 is LNHDA, CDR2 SQIVND, per germline (reference sequence). The CDR3 DNA reads as TGTGCCAGTAGTATTCGGGTGGTGCGCCTCTCTGGGGCCAACGTCCTGACTTTC. Amino acid sequence: CASSIRVVRLSGANVLTF. Together with reference TRBV19 and TRBJ2-6, the CDR3 gives the full variable domain: DGGITQSPKYLFRKEGQNVTLSCEQNLNHDAMYWYRQDPGQGLRLIYYSQIVNDFQKGDIAEGYSVSREKKESFPLTVTSAQKNPTAFYLCASSIRVVRLSGANVLTFGAGSRLTVL.

The chain employs TRBV9 and TRBJ1-3; 7 positions agree with TRBD1. This CDR3 contains 17 residues. Germline V gene data show CDR1 as SGDLS and CDR2 as YYNGEE. V was clipped by 2 bases and J by 0 bases; unmatched bases: 8. The CDR3 DNA sequence: TGTGCCAGCAGCGTGAGGGACAGCGCTTTCTCTGGAAACACCATATATTTT. It codes for CASSVRDSAFSGNTIYF.

This clone showed up just once. V gene TRBV5-6 combines with J gene TRBJ2-7, with D hard to call. CDR3 length: 11 amino acids. Per the germline V gene, CDR1 is SGHDT and CDR2 is YYEEEE. With 4 bases removed from V and 3 bases from J, the gap between germline ends came to 5 bases. CDR3 in amino acids: CASSADYEQYF. CDR3 bases: TGTGCCAGCAGCGCCGACTACGAGCAGTACTTC.

J is TRBJ2-4 and V is TRBV11-2, with TRBD2 matching over 7 bases. Germline trimming cut 1 base from V and 9 bases from J; bases unmatched to any gene: 15. The CDR3 sequence is 17 residues long. Germline CDR1 is SGHAT and CDR2 is FQNNGV. DNA of the CDR3: TGTGCCAGCAGCTTAGGCACTGGACCAGAGGGAGGGAGCATTCAGTACTTC. It codes for CASSLGTGPEGGSIQYF.

This chain uses TRBV10-3 with TRBJ2-2, with 9 bases aligning to TRBD1. There are 14 residues in the CDR3. V shed 4 bases and J 5 bases; nucleotides not matched to a gene: 2. CDR1 and CDR2 from the germline V gene are ENHRY and SYGVKD. CDR3 DNA: TGTGCCATCAGTGGACAGGGGGAAACCGGGGAGCTGTTTTTT. It yields the protein CAISGQGETGELFF.

The rearrangement uses TRBV28 and TRBJ2-7; D unclear. Germline loops: CDR1 MDHEN, CDR2 SYDVKM. V lost 3 bases to trimming and J lost 5 bases, with 11 bases between them. This CDR3 contains 13 residues. The CDR3 DNA is TGTGCCAGCAGTTTCCTGTCTGGCGACGAGCAGTACTTC. It yields the protein CASSFLSGDEQYF.

This clone was seen only once. V is TRBV27 and J is TRBJ2-7; D is unresolved. Germline CDR1 reads MNHEY; CDR2 reads SMNVEV (reference sequence). The CDR3 spans 13 residues. V dropped 5 bases and J dropped 0 bases, with 8 bases sitting between them. The CDR3 sequence: CASSPHVSYEQYF. The CDR3 nucleotides read TGTGCCAGCAGTCCCCACGTCTCCTACGAGCAGTACTTC.

The chain carries TRBV7-9 and TRBJ2-5; D is unclear. Germline CDR1 SEHNR, CDR2 FQNEAQ (reference sequence). V was pared by 3 bases and J by 7 bases, with 9 bases between. The CDR3 loop spans 12 amino acids. CDR3 sequence: CASSLYLGTQYF. Here the CDR3 DNA reads TGTGCCAGCAGCTTGTACCTAGGGACCCAGTACTTC.

The J gene is TRBJ2-1, the V gene TRBV27; D may be TRBD1 (6 bases). The V and J ends lost 6 bases and 7 bases respectively, with 22 bases between them. This CDR3 comprises 16 residues. Germline V gene sequence: CDR1 MNHEY, CDR2 SMNVEV (reference sequence). As DNA, the CDR3 is TGTGCCAGCAGACGCCTACAGGGCTCGCTACGAAATGAGCAGTTCTTC. Translation: CASRRLQGSLRNEQFF.

This chain uses TRBV30 with TRBJ1-6; D gene ambiguous. Per germline, CDR1 GTSNPN and CDR2 SVGIG (reference sequence). The V gene lost 4 bases and the J gene lost 0 bases, with 7 bases spanning the gap. This CDR3 contains 14 residues. The CDR3 sequence is CAWNSDSYNSPLHF. The CDR3, as DNA: TGTGCCTGGAATTCAGACTCCTATAATTCACCCCTCCACTTT.

This chain joins TRBV7-2 and TRBJ2-5; tentative D call: TRBD1 (6 bases). Trimming removed 5 bases at V and 5 bases at J, with 15 bases between. Germline V lookup: CDR1 SGHTA, CDR2 FQGNSA. The CDR3 spans 14 residues. The CDR3 DNA is TGTGCCAGCAGCCGGCAGGGGAGTGGGGAGACCCAGTACTTC. It specifies CASSRQGSGETQYF.

V usage is TRBV30 and J usage is TRBJ2-2, with D possibly being TRBD1 (6 bases). The CDR3 has 16 amino acids. Germline V gene lookup returns CDR1 GTSNPN and CDR2 SVGIG (reference sequence). V was pared by 2 bases and J by 5 bases, with 18 bases between. CDR3 sequence (DNA): TGTGCCTGGAGTCAGGGGCAACTGAGGGGGACCGGGGAGCTGTTTTTT. Its translation: CAWSQGQLRGTGELFF.

This chain connects TRBV30 to TRBJ1-1, with 8 nucleotides matching TRBD1. V was clipped by 3 bases and J by 4 bases; unmatched bases: 10. CDR1 is GTSNPN, CDR2 SVGIG, per germline (reference sequence). The CDR3 has 15 amino acids. Here the CDR3 DNA reads TGTGCCTGGAGCGGTCCTTCCAGGGGGCTCACTGAAGCTTTCTTT. Protein sequence: CAWSGPSRGLTEAFF.

As DNA, the CDR3 is TGTGCCAGCAGCTATAACACCGGGACGGGACACACAGATACGCAGTATTTT. It yields the protein CASSYNTGTGHTDTQYF. The chain is built from TRBV7-2 and TRBJ2-3; tentatively, D is TRBD1 (6 bases). The V end was cut by 4 bases, the J end by 2 bases, with 19 bases between. The germline CDR1 and CDR2 sequences are SGHTA and FQGNSA. The CDR3 is 17 residues long.

CDR3 nucleotide sequence: TGTGCCTGGAGTCTGATTAGCAATCAGCCCCAGCATTTT. It encodes CAWSLISNQPQHF. The rearrangement uses TRBV30 and TRBJ1-5; D unresolved. CDR1 and CDR2 (germline): GTSNPN, SVGIG (reference sequence). Trimming removed 2 bases from V and 0 bases from J, with 5 bases in between. The CDR3 loop spans 13 amino acids.

The chain is built from TRBV11-2 and TRBJ2-7; D gene unclear. V lost 0 bases and J lost 3, with 9 bases in between. Germline CDR1 SGHAT, CDR2 FQNNGV. CDR3 length: 14 residues. CDR3 sequence: CASSLDTGYYEQYF. CDR3 DNA sequence: TGTGCCAGCAGCTTAGATACGGGTTACTACGAGCAGTACTTC.

V is TRBV9 and J is TRBJ2-1; D gene unclear. The germline V gene encodes CDR1 SGDLS and CDR2 YYNGEE. The CDR3 consists of 13 residues. V was shortened by 4 bases and J by 5 bases, with 10 bases between the two germline ends. The CDR3 DNA reads TGTGCCAGCAGCCTTTCAACCCACAATGAGCAGTTCTTC. Protein sequence: CASSLSTHNEQFF.

J is TRBJ2-3 and V is TRBV29-1; maybe TRBD1 (6 bases). Trimming shortened V by 5 bases and J by 9 bases, and 21 bases separated the two germline ends. This CDR3 comprises 14 residues. CDR1 and CDR2 (germline): SQVTM, ANQGSEA. CDR3 protein: CSVRGGLLLLTQYF. The CDR3 DNA sequence: TGCAGCGTTCGTGGGGGCTTGCTCCTATTGACGCAGTATTTT.

Notes on this clone: With only one base between it and a far larger clone, this is likely a read error. V and J are TRBV13 and TRBJ2-7; 8 bases map to TRBD2. Trimming at V came to 5 bases and at J to 2 bases, leaving 11 bases not matched to a gene. Germline loops: CDR1 PRHDT, CDR2 FYEKMQ (reference sequence). The CDR3 length is 16 residues. The CDR3 region is CASSAPREGTAYEQYF. CDR3 coding DNA: TGTGCCAGCAGCGCTCCCCGGGAGGGGACGGCCTACGAGCAGTACTTC.

The J gene is TRBJ2-2, the V gene TRBV4-1, with D possibly TRBD2 on 6 matching bases. Trimming took 1 base from V and 6 from J, leaving 21 bases between them. The CDR3 consists of 18 residues. Germline values: CDR1 MGHRA, CDR2 YSYEKL. DNA for the CDR3: TGCGCCAGCAGCCAAGGGATCCTACGCCGGGAGCTGGCCGGGGAGCTGTTTTTT. As protein: CASSQGILRRELAGELFF.

This clone has only a few counts. The genes are TRBV6-1 and TRBJ2-7, with TRBD2 matching 13 bases. Germline V gene sequence: CDR1 MNHNS, CDR2 SASEGT. V gave up 3 bases and J gave up 2 bases; unmatched junction bases: 16. The CDR3 length is 20 residues. The CDR3 DNA is TGTGCCAGCAGTGACTTTATGGGACTAGCGGGAAACACGAATCCCTACGAGCAGTACTTC. Translated, it gives CASSDFMGLAGNTNPYEQYF.

In DNA, the CDR3 is TGTGCCTGGACCAAGGGGGCGAACACTGAAGCTTTCTTT. Translation gives CAWTKGANTEAFF. V and J are TRBV30 and TRBJ1-1; TRBD1 aligns across 7 bases. V shed 4 bases, J shed 1 base, and the junction held 3 bases outside the gene matches. The CDR3 sequence is 13 residues long. The germline V gene encodes CDR1 GTSNPN and CDR2 SVGIG (reference sequence).